This TCR beta chain was sequenced in a study of T cells in Graves' hyperthyroidism and ophthalmopathy. This clonotype was recorded at least ten times. V shed 4 bases and J shed 4 bases, with 10 bases lying between them. The CDR3 sequence is 14 residues long. Germline V gives CDR1 LNHNV, CDR2 YYDKDF (reference sequence). Each patient was aged 18 to 65 and had newly diagnosed hyperthyroidism of under 2 months' duration. RNA transcripts gave rise to amplified TCR beta CDR3 regions. TCR CDR3 regions were first amplified by RT-PCR with HTBI primers. TCRdb reprocessed the multiplex PCR reads via MiXCR and lists one record per CDR3 protein. The sample carries around 250,000 distinct CDR3 sequences, approximately 14% recorded once.

The chain carries TRBV15 and TRBJ2-2, with D maybe TRBD1 (5 bases). The receptor's source is a woman in her thirties or forties with Graves' hyperthyroidism that later progressed to Graves' ophthalmopathy. Sequencing was performed on blood. As DNA, the CDR3 is TGTGCCACCAGCAACCAGGGTTCCACCGGGGAGCTGTTTTTT. Its translation: CATSNQGSTGELFF.